In this sample, the clone carrying this T cell receptor (beta chain) turned up a few times. Its antigen is unknown. This entry belongs to a study of blood T cells in healthy people across ages. General study results and limits: Both higher diversity and more naive CD4+ cells marked long-lived donors when set against aged donors.

The CDR3 contains 15 residues. Next came a second PCR, run for about 7 to 12 cycles, which used a sample-barcoded 5' primer along with a J-beta primer mix. TCRdb reanalysed the 5' RACE reads using MiXCR and keeps one entry per CDR3 protein. Seen here are about 1.8 million distinct CDR3 sequences, around half observed once, and the top ten hold less than 2.5%. Sequenced input: blood. This sequence joins TRBV12-3 or TRBV12-4 and TRBJ2-4; the D call may be TRBD1 or TRBD2 (5 bases each). The J call may be faulty, since TRBJ2-7 better matches the DNA end. This clonotype was sampled from a woman in her thirties or forties in good health. As DNA, the CDR3 is TGTGCCAGCTGTAGGGGTACGGGGCGAACCTACGAGCAGTACTTC. Translation gives CASCRGTGRTYEQYF.